A single sample gave rise to the 15 T cell receptor beta chains below, sequenced in a study of T cells in Graves' hyperthyroidism and ophthalmopathy. Template material for amplifying TCR beta CDR3 regions consisted of RNA transcripts. The HTBI primer set was used in a first-round RT-PCR of the TCR CDR3. MiXCR, applied by TCRdb to the multiplex PCR reads, yields one record per CDR3 protein. The repertoire includes roughly 530,000 distinct CDR3 sequences, over 15% of them detected once, and roughly a sixth sits in the top ten. The sample was blood. The receptors stem from a woman under 30 with Graves' ophthalmopathy.

This clonotype was picked up many times. The chain is built from TRBV10-3 and TRBJ2-5; D is uncertain. Germline V gene data show CDR1 as ENHRY and CDR2 as SYGVKD. The CDR3 length is 12 residues. The V gene lost 4 bases and the J gene lost 2 bases, with 5 bases spanning the gap. The CDR3 loop is CAISAQQETQYF. The DNA for the CDR3 is TGTGCCATCAGTGCTCAGCAAGAGACCCAGTACTTC.

This clonotype has at least ten counts. V and J are TRBV3-1 and TRBJ2-1; 7 bases line up with TRBD2. After removal of 0 bases from V and 0 bases from J, the junction contained 20 bases not matched to a gene. Germline CDR1 reads LGHDT; CDR2 reads YNNKEL (reference sequence). The CDR3 runs to 22 residues. The DNA of the CDR3 is TGTGCCAGCAGCCAAGATCAGGGCCTTTGGGCGGGAGTTTTTCCCTCCTACAATGAGCAGTTCTTC. Amino acid sequence: CASSQDQGLWAGVFPSYNEQFF.

Ten or more counts support this clonotype. The CDR3 sequence is CACNSGEKLFF. The CDR3 nucleotides are TGTGCCTGTAACAGTGGGGAAAAACTGTTTTTT. The chain employs TRBV30 and TRBJ1-4, with D unresolved. V lost 6 bases to trimming and J lost 8 bases, with 10 bases between them. CDR1 and CDR2 from the germline V gene are GTSNPN and SVGIG (reference sequence). CDR3 length: 11 residues. The variable domain in full, completed from reference TRBV30 and TRBJ1-4, reads SQTIHQWPATLVQPVGSPLSLECTVEGTSNPNLYWYRQAAGRGLQLLFYSVGIGQISSEVPQNLSASRPQDRQFILSSKKLLLSDSGFYLCACNSGEKLFFGSGTQLSVL.

In its sample, this clonotype was seen a few times. This rearrangement joins TRBV27 to TRBJ2-7; 10 positions agree with TRBD2. This CDR3 region has 16 residues. V lost 5 bases to trimming and J lost 3 bases; unmatched junction nucleotides: 10. Germline V lookup: CDR1 MNHEY, CDR2 SMNVEV (reference sequence). The CDR3 loop reads CASSPNSGTSDYEQYF. DNA for the CDR3: TGTGCCAGCAGTCCAAACTCCGGGACTAGCGACTACGAGCAGTACTTC.

The chain carries TRBV5-1 and TRBJ2-5; D is uncertain. Germline CDR1 reads SGHRS; CDR2 reads YFSETQ. The CDR3 sequence is 14 residues long. Deletions cut 0 bases from V and 4 bases from J, with 10 bases between. The CDR3 here is CASSLANVGETQYF. For the CDR3, the DNA is TGCGCCAGCAGCTTGGCGAACGTCGGAGAGACCCAGTACTTC.

This clonotype was recorded a few times. This chain joins TRBV13 and TRBJ2-1; D is possibly TRBD1 (6 bases). Germline assignment: CDR1 PRHDT and CDR2 FYEKMQ (reference sequence). V lost 5 bases and J lost 12, with 11 bases in between. This CDR3 is 11 amino acids long. This chain's CDR3 is CASSHRQVQFF. In DNA, the CDR3 is TGTGCCAGCAGCCACCGACAGGTGCAGTTCTTC.

The chain links TRBV30 to TRBJ1-1, with a weak D call TRBD1 (6 bases). With 1 base removed from V and 7 bases from J, the gap between germline ends came to 16 bases. This CDR3 has 14 amino acids. CDR1 GTSNPN and CDR2 SVGIG come from the germline V gene (reference sequence). The DNA for the CDR3 is TGTGCCTGGAGTGGGGGGCCCCGAGGTGATGAAGCTTTCTTT. Its translation: CAWSGGPRGDEAFF.

The chain is built from TRBV20-1 and TRBJ1-2; 8 bases agree with TRBD1. V was pared by 6 bases and J by 2 bases, with 8 bases of the junction left unmatched. The CDR3 totals 14 residues. Per the germline V gene, CDR1 is DFQATT and CDR2 is SNEGSKA (reference sequence). CDR3 nucleotides: TGCAGTGCCTACGCGGACAGGGTGAACTATGGCTACACCTTC. This encodes CSAYADRVNYGYTF.

The chain recombines TRBV4-2 with TRBJ2-2, with 7 bases that match TRBD2. The CDR3 runs to 16 residues. Losses at the gene ends were 0 bases for V and 6 bases for J; bases not matched to a gene: 7. Per germline, CDR1 LGHNA and CDR2 YNFKEQ. The CDR3 reads CASSQDETSFAGELFF. In DNA form, the CDR3 reads TGTGCCAGCAGCCAAGACGAGACTAGCTTCGCCGGGGAGCTGTTTTTT.

The CDR3 spells CASNFEHPSYEQYF. As DNA, the CDR3 is TGTGCCAGCAACTTTGAGCACCCTTCCTACGAGCAGTACTTC. The chain carries TRBV11-2 and TRBJ2-7; D gene ambiguous. The CDR3 spans 14 residues. V lost 7 bases, J lost 1 base, and 14 bases lay in between. Germline V CDR1 and CDR2: SGHAT, FQNNGV.

The sample holds many counts of this clonotype. V is TRBV6-1 and J is TRBJ1-1; D call uncertain. Trimming stripped 5 bases from V and 4 bases from J, with 11 bases between. Germline CDR1 is MNHNS and CDR2 is SASEGT. There are 13 residues in the CDR3. CDR3 DNA: TGTGCCAGCAGTTATAGGGTGCGCACTGAAGCTTTCTTT. Translating gives CASSYRVRTEAFF.

This clonotype was detected a few times. The CDR3 reads CASSVGGGLVEQYF. The CDR3 nucleotides are TGTGCCAGCAGCGTAGGAGGGGGCTTAGTCGAGCAGTACTTC. The chain links TRBV9 to TRBJ2-7; 7 bases agree with TRBD1. CDR3 size: 14 residues. Germline V gives CDR1 SGDLS, CDR2 YYNGEE. V dropped 0 bases and J dropped 6; count of bases not matched to a gene: 6.

This clonotype was seen at least ten times. In DNA form, the CDR3 reads TGTGCCAGCAGCTTGTCGTCTGGGTCGGGGACAGGGATCTATAATTCACCCCTCCACTTT. Its protein is CASSLSSGSGTGIYNSPLHF. The rearrangement joins TRBV5-5 to TRBJ1-6; 9 positions match TRBD1. The CDR3 loop spans 20 amino acids. V trimming: 1 base; J trimming: 3 bases; junction bases outside the gene matches: 14. Germline V gene sequence: CDR1 SGHKS, CDR2 YYEKEE (reference sequence). Full variable domain (outside the CDR3, taken from reference TRBV5-5 and TRBJ1-6): DAGVTQSPTHLIKTRGQQVTLRCSPISGHKSVSWYQQVLGQGPQFIFQYYEKEERGRGNFPDRFSARQFPNYSSELNVNALLLGDSALYLCASSLSSGSGTGIYNSPLHFGNGTRLTVT.

This clonotype was picked up a small number of times. The V gene is TRBV7-3, the J gene TRBJ2-1, with a tentative D call TRBD1 (7 bases). Germline loops: CDR1 SGHTA, CDR2 FQGTGA. The CDR3 is made up of 15 amino acids. V was trimmed by 2 bases and J by 5 bases, leaving 13 bases between them. CDR3 region: CASSLAGQMHNEQFF. DNA of the CDR3: TGTGCCAGCAGCTTAGCGGGACAGATGCACAATGAGCAGTTCTTC.

This clonotype was observed at least ten times. The CDR3 coding sequence is TGTGCCAGCAGTGGGACAGGCTATAATGAAGCTTTCTTT. Its translation is CASSGTGYNEAFF. This rearrangement joins TRBV2 to TRBJ1-1; the match to TRBD1 covers 7 bases. Per germline, CDR1 SNHLY and CDR2 FYNNEI. V gave up 4 bases and J gave up 7 bases; unmatched junction bases: 6. The CDR3 length is 13 residues.